Here is one T cell receptor (beta chain) with its context. This clone was seen a single time. Its recognized antigen is unknown. No base-level quality is on record; no much larger clone is a single base apart. The germline V gene (reference sequence) provides CDR1 SGHNT and CDR2 YYREEE. From V the trimming removes 4 bases and from J it removes 5 bases, while the gene matches leave 5 bases of the junction unaccounted for. The CDR3 numbers 13 residues from cysteine through phenylalanine. The entry retains the CDR3 DNA only, 39 bases that are in frame from base 1. The cohort consisted of 666 healthy bone marrow donors. At the time of sampling, every cohort member was nominally healthy, though immune exposures that went unrecorded were likely present. The donor tested CMV seropositive, placing the donor among the 250 to 350 seropositive members of the cohort. Every donor gave a peripheral blood sample, and the peripheral blood mononuclear cells from that sample were used for TCR beta sequencing. Genomic DNA extraction from the blood cell samples was performed with the Qiagen DNeasy Blood Extraction Kit.

These data are taken from a study of cytomegalovirus exposure and HLA in healthy donors (dated by TCRdb to 2016 to 2017). For the study in its entirety: In an earlier analysis of approximately 640 of the donors, around 300 Gb of sequence data and some 120 million unique TCR beta sequences from roughly 190 million T cells were reported. Of the roughly 400 genotyped donors, approximately 81% were placed in the genetic ancestry cluster associated with self-reported Caucasian donors. An earlier analysis of several hundred of the donors applied high-throughput TCR beta sequencing to assess whether each TCR beta V gene segment acted as functional or pseudogenic. Alongside the repertoire data, information on donor age, sex, ethnicity and CMV serostatus was compiled. Among almost 400 genotyped donors of the cohort, an average of approximately 240,000 unique TCR beta nucleotide sequences were sequenced per donor, roughly a sixth of them non-productive. The number of typed donors differed by locus: about 629-640 for A, B, C, DRB1 and DQB1; roughly 510 for DQA1; 600 to 610 for DPA1; and around 470 for DPB1. A few DR-DQ haplotypes were treated as single units for association and clustering because of strong linkage in the cohort. All discovery cohort repertoires had been generated using a single sequencing platform. HLA typing included class I and class II loci at four-digit resolution. A separate validation cohort of roughly 120 different subjects was used in addition to the roughly 700-subject first cohort. A later analysis re-examined previously published TCR beta repertoires from roughly 720 donors and added high-resolution HLA genotyping to investigate patterns of TCR occurrence. The study profiled the T cell repertoires of hundreds of subjects by immunosequencing and related them to cytomegalovirus serostatus. The study aimed to test whether signatures of past pathogen exposure could be identified by cataloging public T cell receptors. An early release that covered 500 to 800 HLA-typed donors contained around 330 gigabases of sequencing data and some 87 million unique TCR sequences. In a later genetic analysis, genome-wide SNP genotypes for about 65% of the 666 donors were used, and that subset was treated as a discovery cohort. To predict cytomegalovirus infection status, the study combined high-throughput TCR immunosequencing, statistical association of individual TCRs with disease status, and machine learning. The later analysis used no new phenotypic data to find candidate immune exposures, relying instead on TCR beta sequences and their occurrence across donors. Beyond this particular receptor, the publication reports: This cohort had only TCR beta chains sequenced, and the lack of alpha or paired-chain data limited which features could be detected. The sequencing pipeline was judged likely to have produced a cluster of highly shared sequence variants as a technical artifact. In a later analysis, HLA-associated TCR beta chains were found to be more clonally expanded and to have lower generation probabilities than equally common non-associated chains. A later analysis found that most CMV-associated TCR beta chains appeared HLA-restricted, with HLA associations seemingly driven largely by CMV exposure. The earlier analysis of about 600 of the donors excluded 15 to 20 rarely observed V segments, including chromosome 9 orphons, because counts were too low. A later analysis found that TCR association rates varied across HLA loci, with DRB1 alleles showing the most associated TCRs and HLA-C alleles the fewest. In vitro tests confirmed that a few of the cytomegalovirus-associated TCR beta chains recognize cytomegalovirus antigens. Assigning TCR associations to individual alleles was difficult when HLA alleles, especially DR and DQ, strongly co-occurred. In an earlier analysis of around 500 of the donors, most TCR beta V segments appeared in productive rearrangements about 90% or about 30% of the time, broadly matching IMGT annotations. According to a later genetic analysis, donors in an Asian-associated ancestry cluster had fewer N-insertions in productive TCRs than the approximately 630-donor mean. Immune exposure information for the cohort was limited to CMV serostatus. A further reported finding was that TCR beta sequences accurately predicted the HLA-A and HLA-B alleles for most subjects in the first cohort. The presence/absence analyses assumed that sequencing depth was roughly uniform across donors, and that assumption may not be true. Because some donors lacked HLA typing at each locus, the association tests relied only on the typed subset. Some IMGT-functional V segments, including TRBV6-2 and TRBV6-3, could not be told apart with the 87-base-pair reads, so those segments were excluded. The classifier was reported to diagnose cytomegalovirus status with high specificity and sensitivity in both the original cohort and the validation cohort. Correlated functional status among segregating V segments might reflect linkage disequilibrium, but an unknown experimental factor could not be ruled out. A total of 164 TCR beta chains were listed by the study as associated with cytomegalovirus. Several of the top co-occurrence clusters appeared to be linked to parvovirus B19, influenza, CMV and Epstein-Barr virus, according to a later analysis. Most TCR sequences were observed very rarely across donors, whereas some public TCRs were present in many individuals. The authors suggested that the approach could potentially be extended to other disease states and immunological phenotypes. An association between a missense DCLRE1C variant and V-gene and J-gene trimming of TCR beta chains was found in a later genetic analysis and replicated in an independent cohort. In a later analysis, some 17,000 TCR beta sequences were associated with specific HLA alleles at a false discovery rate of 0.05.

Receptor amplification or capture employed the immunoSEQ multiplex PCR assay. For the multiplex PCR, a mixture combining 60 forward primers for TCR Vbeta segments and 13 reverse primers for TCR Jbeta segments was used. The CDR3 region of rearranged TCR beta genes was amplified from genomic DNA by a multiplex PCR assay. Amplified TCR beta libraries were sequenced as 87-base-pair reads on the Illumina HiSeq System. The source study handled its data this way. In a later analysis, tens of millions of unique TCR beta chains were counted across the roughly 610 repertoires, and around 11 million of these chains were shared by at least two donors. Raw reads were error-corrected and collapsed into unique sequences by a nearest-neighbor algorithm in which closely related sequences were merged to remove PCR and sequencing errors. CDR3 sequences were aligned to IMGT reference sequences to assign V, D and J gene segments. For a sequence to be retained, a match of at least six nucleotides to both a V gene segment and a J gene segment was required. Rearrangements were classified as productive when the CDR3 lacked stop codons and remained in frame with V and J, and all other rearrangements were classified as non-productive. Following IMGT convention, CDR3 was defined as the stretch from the second conserved V-encoded cysteine up to the conserved J-encoded phenylalanine. Sequences without an unambiguous match to a single V gene segment were excluded from the earlier analysis of 450 to 650 of the donors. An earlier analysis of approximately 590 of the donors classified V segments as functional when productive rearrangements were above 56.7% and as segregating when the standard deviation between donors was above 5%. A statistical classification framework was built for diagnosing cytomegalovirus status from the catalog of TCR beta chain sequences. In a later analysis, TCR nucleotide sequences were compared against IMGT/GENE-DB human TR gene sequences so that V and J genes could be assigned. The TCRdist pipeline was used in a later analysis to assign CDR3 sequences and most-parsimonious VDJ recombination scenarios. In a later analysis, each TCR beta chain was defined by its CDR3 amino acid sequence together with its V-gene family, and reads without a unique V-gene family were excluded. In a later analysis, 550 to 650 highly shared, low-generation-probability nucleotide sequences were removed to address suspected cross-contamination and a sequencing artifact. For each public chain, a later analysis derived a clonal expansion index from normalized ranks of inferred template counts within each repertoire. A later analysis computed generation probabilities with a VDJ recombination model fitted to out-of-frame rearrangements, and checked the results against IGoR. In a later analysis, TCR-TCR, TCR-HLA and TCR-CMV co-occurrence was scored with hypergeometric tests, and a repertoire-size bias correction was applied to TCR pairs. A later analysis estimated false discovery rates by permuting HLA or CMV assignments 20 times. In a later analysis, co-occurring TCRs were grouped using DBSCAN, with TCRdist sequence similarity added in when clustering inside HLA-allele-positive subsets. For co-occurrence clustering, repertoires with fewer than 30,000 or more than 120,000 public chains were excluded, along with several repertoires with anomalous nucleotide sharing. Sourced from immuneACCESS, this table was stored by TCRdb with only in-frame sequences that have V and J called. A share of the clones is absent; for the studies checked, an unresolved V gene accounts for under half, and the remainder has no known explanation. That table furnishes V, J and clone size, whereas the DNA furnished D and trimming. In this sample the table shows about 110,000 clones, 65% to 80% of which occur a single time. Clones ranked in the top ten supply less than 3% of the sample.

Sequenced sample: PBMCs. Rearrangement joined TRBV5-4 to TRBJ2-5, with 7 central nucleotides matching TRBD2. The sequence was collected from a male donor in good health and CMV-seropositive. The bases are TGTGCCAGCAGCGGGGGGGTGGGGGAGACCCAGTACTTC. Its protein reads: CASSGGVGETQYF.